This is a list of T cell receptor beta chains from one sample in a study of human T cells and chemical hapten exposure. TCRdb re-analysed the RACE reads in MiXCR, keeping a single row per CDR3 protein. Seen here are 250,000 or so distinct CDR3 sequences, approximately 7.5% observed once, and the top ten hold more than 0.95%. The sequencing here drew on whole blood, taken in connection with sensitization to the hapten diphenylcyclopropenone (DPC). The receptors were gathered from a man younger than 30 with alopecia areata. Some clones in this sample may be carry-over from other donors' samples. The CDR3 runs from the conserved cysteine through the conserved F or W. The D gene is left open where the match is weak. Expanded clones are given a class, and other clones once, few, many or no size at all.

>.|.|TRBV9|TRBJ1-1
TGTGCCAGCAGCGCCGGGAGTTCTGAAGCTTTCTTT
CASSAGSSEAFF
>.|many|TRBV7-3|TRBJ2-1
TGTGCCAGCAGCTTAGTTGCGGGGGCAAACAATGAGCAGTTCTTC
CASSLVAGANNEQFF
>.|.|TRBV12-3/TRBV12-4|TRBJ1-2
TGTGCCAGCAGTATGGGACATGGCTACACCTTC
CASSMGHGYTF
>TRBD2|.|TRBV7-3|TRBJ2-1
TGTGCCAGCACCCGACTAGCGGGGGGCGGTGAGCAGTTCTTC
CASTRLAGGGEQFF
>.|few|TRBV6-2/TRBV6-3|TRBJ2-7
TGTGCCAGCAGTTCCCCGCCAAAGTTGCTTGACTCCTACGAGCAGTACTTC
CASSSPPKLLDSYEQYF
>.|.|TRBV4-2|TRBJ1-2
TGTGCCAGCAGCCAAGAGGAAGCTAACTATGGCTACACCTTC
CASSQEEANYGYTF
>TRBD1|few|TRBV4-3|TRBJ1-2
TGCGCCAGCAGCCGACAGGGAAAGTTAGGCTACACCTTC
CASSRQGKLGYTF
>TRBD1|.|TRBV12-3/TRBV12-4|TRBJ2-5
TGTGCCAGCAGATGGGGACAGGGGCAAGAGACCCAGTACTTC
CASRWGQGQETQYF
>.|few|TRBV7-2|TRBJ1-3
TGTGCCAGCAGCCCCCCGGGGGGCCTTGGAAACACCATATATTTT
CASSPPGGLGNTIYF
>.|many|TRBV4-1|TRBJ1-4
TGCGCCAGCAGCAACCCAGGAGCAACTAATGAAAAACTGTTTTTT
CASSNPGATNEKLFF
>.|many|TRBV7-3|TRBJ2-3
TGTGCCAGCAGCTTAGGCGCAGGGGACGCAGATACGCAGTATTTT
CASSLGAGDADTQYF
>.|few|TRBV7-9|TRBJ2-1
TGTGCCAGCAGCTTAGCGAGGATAGGGAATGAGCAGTTCTTC
CASSLARIGNEQFF
>TRBD2|few|TRBV18|TRBJ2-1
TGTGCCAGCTCACCAATATGGGAAGCGGGGGCCTCCTACAATGAGCAGTTCTTC
CASSPIWEAGASYNEQFF
>.|few|TRBV10-1|TRBJ2-2
TGCGCCAGCAGCCCAGCTTCCACCGGGGAGCTGTTTTTT
CASSPASTGELFF
>.|many|TRBV2|TRBJ1-2
TGTGCCAGCAGGGGGGACGGACGGAGAGGCTACACCTTC
CASRGDGRRGYTF
>.|few|TRBV20-1|TRBJ1-1
TGCAGTGCCACGACGTACACTGAAGCTTTCTTT
CSATTYTEAFF
>TRBD1|.|TRBV2|TRBJ1-5
TGTGCCAGCAGTGCCACAGGGGGCCAGCCCCAGCATTTT
CASSATGGQPQHF
>.|.|TRBV29-1|TRBJ2-5
TGCAGCGTTGAAGGGCAGGGAGAGACCCAGTACTTC
CSVEGQGETQYF